This paragraph covers one TCR beta chain sequence. Sequencing was performed with immunoSEQ multiplex PCR; in TCRdb, only in-frame clones are kept and a portion is missing. The sample yields some 150,000 clones, over 75% seen once. Looked up from germline, CDR1 is LGHNT and CDR2 is FRNRAP. V dropped 6 bases and J dropped 9; count of bases not matched to a gene: 8. CDR3 size: 13 residues. The data derive from a study of blood T cell repertoires in COVID-19. The rearrangement uses TRBV12-5 and TRBJ1-5; the match to TRBD1 covers 7 bases. The sequenced material came from peripheral blood. This sequence originates from a man aged 55-75 years with active or convalescent COVID-19. The CDR3: CASGAGDSRPQHF. The CDR3 DNA reads TGTGCTAGTGGGGCAGGGGACAGTCGGCCCCAGCATTTT.